A single sample is the source of the 28 T cell receptor beta chains below, sequenced in a study of T cell repertoires and Cas9 in healthy adults. Produced via immunoSEQ multiplex PCR; TCRdb's table is partial and in-frame only. Counted here are 20,000 to 25,000 clones, more than 90% occurring once; the ten biggest clones make up 0.69%. Sequenced: CD4+ effector T cells (CD127+, CD25-, CD137-, CD154-) from PBMCs; culture status not recorded. Every receptor here comes from a human donor in good health.

In this sample, this clone turned up a few times. V usage is TRBV2 and J usage is TRBJ2-7; a possible D gene is TRBD1 (7 bases). The CDR3 is 15 residues long. V gave up 4 bases and J gave up 4 bases, with 17 bases separating them. Germline V gene lookup returns CDR1 SNHLY and CDR2 FYNNEI. The CDR3 DNA sequence: TGTGCCAGCAGTGGGGGGCGGGGCAGGGGGTACGAGCAGTACTTC. Translated: CASSGGRGRGYEQYF.

The chain links TRBV27 to TRBJ2-7; the D gene is possibly TRBD1 (5 bases). This CDR3 region has 15 residues. V was cut by 3 bases and J by 1 base, with 13 bases left in between. Germline assignment: CDR1 MNHEY and CDR2 SMNVEV (reference sequence). The CDR3 region has the DNA TGTGCCAGCAGTTTGGTCAGGGATCGATCCTACGAGCAGTACTTC. Translation gives CASSLVRDRSYEQYF.

The V gene is TRBV7-9, the J gene TRBJ2-2, with 10 bases that match TRBD1. The junction had 5 bases not matched to a gene; V was cut back by 5 bases and J by 5 bases. The CDR3 has 15 amino acids. Germline lookup yields CDR1 SEHNR and CDR2 FQNEAQ (reference sequence). The CDR3 sequence is CASSLRTGGTGELFF. CDR3 nucleotide sequence: TGTGCCAGCAGCCTGAGGACAGGGGGAACCGGGGAGCTGTTTTTT.

The CDR3 loop reads CASSLGASPETQYF. The CDR3 bases are TGTGCCAGCAGCTTGGGAGCGTCGCCCGAGACCCAGTACTTC. This chain uses TRBV5-4 with TRBJ2-5; D is unclear. Germline-derived CDR1 and CDR2 are SGHNT and YYREEE (reference sequence). This CDR3 is 14 amino acids long. The V gene lost 0 bases and the J gene lost 5 bases, with 11 bases spanning the gap.

This sequence joins TRBV9 and TRBJ2-3; D gene ambiguous. The CDR3 length is 21 residues. V lost 4 bases and J lost 3, with 33 bases in between. Germline lookup yields CDR1 SGDLS and CDR2 YYNGEE. The chain's CDR3 is CASSRTTSVGVSSFVTDTQYF. The CDR3 region has the DNA TGTGCCAGCAGCCGAACAACCTCGGTTGGGGTTTCGTCTTTCGTAACAGATACGCAGTATTTT. Filled out from reference TRBV9 and TRBJ2-3, the complete variable domain reads DSGVTQTPKHLITATGQRVTLRCSPRSGDLSVYWYQQSLDQGLQFLIQYYNGEERAKGNILERFSAQQFPDLHSELNLSSLELGDSALYFCASSRTTSVGVSSFVTDTQYFGPGTRLTVL.

The V and J genes are TRBV18 and TRBJ2-2, with D uncertain. V was cut by 3 bases and J by 0 bases, with 11 bases left in between. This CDR3 is 16 amino acids long. Germline CDR1 is KGHSH and CDR2 is LQKENI. The CDR3 loop reads CASSPTTLANTGELFF. In nucleotides, the CDR3 is TGTGCCAGCTCACCCACTACTCTCGCGAACACCGGGGAGCTGTTTTTT.

This chain links TRBV2 with TRBJ1-2; 7 bases agree with TRBD1. V lost 5 bases and J lost 4; bases outside the gene matches: 7. CDR3 length: 14 residues. Germline V lookup: CDR1 SNHLY, CDR2 FYNNEI. Here the CDR3 reads CASSLGQNPYGYTF. CDR3 DNA sequence: TGTGCCAGCAGTCTGGGACAGAACCCCTATGGCTACACCTTC.

V and J are TRBV4-1 and TRBJ1-1; no reliable D call. V gave up 0 bases and J gave up 5 bases, with 13 bases separating them. The CDR3 is 15 amino acids. Germline CDR1 MGHRA, CDR2 YSYEKL. Here the CDR3 reads CASSQDRDGKTEAFF. In nucleotides, the CDR3 is TGCGCCAGCAGCCAAGATCGAGACGGGAAAACTGAAGCTTTCTTT.

The chain employs TRBV18 and TRBJ1-2; TRBD1 aligns across 7 bases. Germline trimming cut 3 bases from V and 5 bases from J; bases unmatched to any gene: 6. CDR1 is KGHSH and CDR2 is LQKENI in the germline V gene. The CDR3 covers 14 residues. This CDR3 reads CASSPAGQAYGYTF. The CDR3 DNA sequence: TGTGCCAGCTCACCGGCAGGACAGGCTTATGGCTACACCTTC.

This clone showed up just a few times. The CDR3 DNA is TGTGCCAGCGGAACTATGTTTCGGCGCTCCTACGAGCAGTACTTC. Translating it yields CASGTMFRRSYEQYF. The V gene is TRBV27, the J gene TRBJ2-7; D remains unclear. The CDR3 spans 15 residues. V lost 8 bases and J 0 bases, leaving 17 bases between the germline ends. Germline V gene sequence: CDR1 MNHEY, CDR2 SMNVEV (reference sequence).

V usage is TRBV5-1 and J usage is TRBJ1-1, with TRBD1 identical over 7 bases. The CDR3 loop spans 13 amino acids. Germline V gene sequence: CDR1 SGHRS, CDR2 YFSETQ. V lost 2 bases and J lost 5; bases outside the gene matches: 3. The CDR3: CASSFSRGTEAFF. The CDR3 DNA follows: TGCGCCAGCAGCTTCTCCAGGGGGACTGAAGCTTTCTTT.

This clone was found a few times. V and J are TRBV11-2 and TRBJ2-5, with TRBD2 identical over 11 bases. V lost 4 bases and J lost 1; bases outside the gene matches: 2. The CDR3 runs to 15 residues. Looked up from germline, CDR1 is SGHAT and CDR2 is FQNNGV. The CDR3 bases are TGTGCCAGCAGCTCTAGCGGGGGGCCCCAAGAGACCCAGTACTTC. It translates to CASSSSGGPQETQYF.

The V call is TRBV2, the J call TRBJ2-3; the match to TRBD2 covers 9 bases. Germline CDR1 reads SNHLY; CDR2 reads FYNNEI. V lost 5 bases, J lost 1 base, and 1 base stayed unmatched. The CDR3 has 14 residues. The CDR3 loop is CASSWTSGTDTQYF. In DNA form, the CDR3 reads TGTGCCAGCAGTTGGACTAGCGGCACAGATACGCAGTATTTT.

The V call is TRBV6-1, the J call TRBJ1-6; D is undetermined. There are 13 residues in the CDR3. Trimming shortened V by 6 bases and J by 7 bases, and 10 bases separated the two germline ends. Germline V gene lookup returns CDR1 MNHNS and CDR2 SASEGT. CDR3: CASSQEMNSPLHF. CDR3 nucleotide sequence: TGTGCCAGCAGCCAGGAGATGAATTCACCCCTCCACTTT.

The genes are TRBV13 and TRBJ1-6, with 9 bases that match TRBD1. V trimming: 6 bases; J trimming: 0 bases; junction bases outside the gene matches: 9. Germline V gene data show CDR1 as PRHDT and CDR2 as FYEKMQ (reference sequence). This CDR3 has 18 amino acids. In DNA form, the CDR3 reads TGTGCCAGCAGTGGAGGGACAGGGCGACCCTCCTATAATTCACCCCTCCACTTT. Translating gives CASSGGTGRPSYNSPLHF.

The genes are TRBV20-1 and TRBJ2-5; no reliable D call. Germline V gene lookup returns CDR1 DFQATT and CDR2 SNEGSKA (reference sequence). The CDR3 contains 11 residues. V lost 6 bases, J lost 2 bases, and 7 bases lay in between. The CDR3 is CSALPQETQYF. The CDR3 DNA reads as TGCAGTGCCCTCCCACAAGAGACCCAGTACTTC.

This clone was detected once. This sequence joins TRBV12-5 and TRBJ1-1; 7 bases align to TRBD1. V lost 3 bases and J lost 6; bases outside the gene matches: 7. CDR1 LGHNT and CDR2 FRNRAP come from the germline V gene. The CDR3 is made up of 14 amino acids. In DNA form, the CDR3 reads TGTGCTAGTGGTTTTAACTACAGGGGCTCTGAAGCTTTCTTT. Residues: CASGFNYRGSEAFF. The full variable domain, its missing parts supplied by reference TRBV12-5 and TRBJ1-1, is DARVTQTPRHKVTEMGQEVTMRCQPILGHNTVFWYRQTMMQGLELLAYFRNRAPLDDSGMPKDRFSAEMPDATLATLKIQPSEPRDSAVYFCASGFNYRGSEAFFGQGTRLTVV.

The V call is TRBV4-2, the J call TRBJ2-2, with D uncertain. The V end was cut by 6 bases, the J end by 1 base, with 6 bases between. Germline lookup yields CDR1 LGHNA and CDR2 YNFKEQ. The CDR3 has 13 amino acids. The CDR3 sequence is CASRNGNTGELFF. The CDR3 DNA follows: TGTGCCAGCAGGAACGGGAACACCGGGGAGCTGTTTTTT.

The chain has TRBV7-7 and TRBJ2-2, with TRBD2 matching 9 bases. With 2 bases clipped from V and 7 bases from J, the junction kept 8 bases outside the gene matches. Germline V gene sequence: CDR1 SSHAT, CDR2 FNYEAQ (reference sequence). This CDR3 has 16 amino acids. CDR3 loop: CASSLTAGGPDGELFF. The CDR3 DNA sequence: TGTGCCAGCAGCTTAACTGCGGGGGGGCCCGACGGGGAGCTGTTTTTT.

This chain connects TRBV7-9 to TRBJ1-4; 8 bases match TRBD1. In germline, CDR1 is SEHNR, CDR2 FQNEAQ (reference sequence). CDR3 length: 14 amino acids. The J segment lost 8 bases and the V segment lost 5 bases, leaving 7 bases of the junction unmatched. The CDR3 sequence is CASSISGGVEKLFF. CDR3 bases: TGTGCCAGCAGCATTTCAGGGGGCGTCGAAAAACTGTTTTTT.

The genes are TRBV7-2 and TRBJ2-2; TRBD2 agrees at 10 bases. Germline trimming cut 6 bases from V and 10 bases from J; bases unmatched to any gene: 8. Germline V gives CDR1 SGHTA, CDR2 FQGNSA. The CDR3 runs to 14 residues. CDR3 sequence reads: CASSLAGVGLELFF. The DNA of the CDR3 is TGTGCCAGCAGTCTAGCGGGGGTGGGGTTGGAGCTGTTTTTT.

V and J are TRBV5-1 and TRBJ1-6, with D possibly being TRBD1 (6 bases). CDR1 and CDR2 (germline): SGHRS, YFSETQ. This CDR3 comprises 14 residues. The V end was cut by 4 bases, the J end by 8 bases, with 13 bases between. CDR3 protein: CASSRGGPDSPLHF. The CDR3 coding sequence is TGCGCCAGCAGCAGGGGGGGGCCTGATTCACCCCTCCACTTT.

The rearrangement uses TRBV5-4 and TRBJ2-5; D is undetermined. TRBJ2-7 matches the DNA end more closely, so the J call is doubtful. There are 14 residues in the CDR3. CDR1 is SGHNT and CDR2 is YYREEE in the germline V gene (reference sequence). The CDR3 reads CASSLASSTYEQYF. CDR3 DNA sequence: TGTGCCAGCAGCTTGGCGTCCAGCACCTACGAGCAGTACTTC.

The chain has TRBV28 and TRBJ2-3; 13 nucleotides align to TRBD2. Trimming at V came to 5 bases and at J to 7 bases, leaving 9 bases not matched to a gene. The germline gives CDR1 MDHEN, CDR2 SYDVKM. The CDR3 is 16 residues long. CDR3 amino acids: CASSPPGLAGLNTQYF. CDR3 coding DNA: TGTGCCAGCAGTCCTCCGGGACTAGCGGGGTTAAATACGCAGTATTTT.

This chain connects TRBV4-2 to TRBJ1-5; TRBD1 agrees at 7 bases. J lost 4 bases, V lost 2 bases, and 2 bases had no gene match. The length of the CDR3 is 14 residues. Germline V gene sequence: CDR1 LGHNA, CDR2 YNFKEQ. DNA for the CDR3: TGTGCCAGCAGCCAATCAGGGGGTAATCAGCCCCAGCATTTT. Its protein is CASSQSGGNQPQHF.

This chain links TRBV2 with TRBJ2-1, with D tentatively TRBD1 or TRBD2 (5 bases each). With 0 bases removed from V and 8 bases from J, the gap between germline ends came to 14 bases. The CDR3 is 15 amino acids. In germline, CDR1 is SNHLY, CDR2 FYNNEI. The CDR3, as DNA: TGTGCCAGCAGTGAAGCTGAGCTCCGAGGGGATGAGCAGTTCTTC. Amino acids: CASSEAELRGDEQFF.

The V gene is TRBV5-4, the J gene TRBJ1-1; weak D call: TRBD1 (6 bases). Germline CDR1 SGHNT, CDR2 YYREEE (reference sequence). Trimming cost V 0 bases and J 2 bases, with 11 bases left between them. The CDR3 consists of 15 residues. The CDR3 is CASSLAAGDNTEAFF. CDR3 nucleotides: TGTGCCAGCAGCTTGGCGGCAGGGGACAACACTGAAGCTTTCTTT.

The chain is built from TRBV28 and TRBJ1-1; 7 bases agree with TRBD1. CDR1 and CDR2 from the germline V gene are MDHEN and SYDVKM. CDR3 length: 13 amino acids. J gave up 1 base and V 6 bases, and 2 bases lay outside the gene matches. The CDR3 loop reads CASRYRGNTEAFF. CDR3 nucleotide sequence: TGTGCCAGCAGATACAGGGGGAACACTGAAGCTTTCTTT.